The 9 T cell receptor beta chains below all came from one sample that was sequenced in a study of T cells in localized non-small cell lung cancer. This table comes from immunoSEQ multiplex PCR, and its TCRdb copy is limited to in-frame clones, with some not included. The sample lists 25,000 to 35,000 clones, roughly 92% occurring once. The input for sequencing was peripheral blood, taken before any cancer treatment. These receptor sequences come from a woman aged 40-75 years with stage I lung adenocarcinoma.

In DNA form, the CDR3 reads TGTGCCAGCAGCGTAGAGGAACTAGCGGGGGGGCCCTTTAGGAACGAGCAGTACTTC. Protein product: CASSVEELAGGPFRNEQYF. The rearrangement links TRBV9 to TRBJ2-7, with TRBD2 matching over 13 bases. This CDR3 has 19 residues. The V segment lost 0 bases and the J segment 5 bases; nucleotides outside the gene matches: 14. The germline gives CDR1 SGDLS, CDR2 YYNGEE. The entire variable domain, with the rest obtained from reference TRBV9 and TRBJ2-7, is as follows: DSGVTQTPKHLITATGQRVTLRCSPRSGDLSVYWYQQSLDQGLQFLIQYYNGEERAKGNILERFSAQQFPDLHSELNLSSLELGDSALYFCASSVEELAGGPFRNEQYFGPGTRLTVT.

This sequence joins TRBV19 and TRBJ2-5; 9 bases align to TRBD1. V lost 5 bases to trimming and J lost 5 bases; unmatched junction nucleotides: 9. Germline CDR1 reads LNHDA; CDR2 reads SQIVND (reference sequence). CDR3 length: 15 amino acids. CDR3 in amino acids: CASSARTGAGETQYF. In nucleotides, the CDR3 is TGTGCCAGTAGTGCTCGGACAGGGGCGGGGGAGACCCAGTACTTC.

The CDR3 nucleotides read TGTGCCAGCAGTAGGTCCCATGGGGAGCTGTTTTTT. Translation gives CASSRSHGELFF. The V gene is TRBV6-6, the J gene TRBJ2-2; no firm D call. The V gene's germline CDR1 is MNHNY and CDR2 SVGAGI (reference sequence). This CDR3 spans 12 amino acids. V lost 5 bases, J lost 8 bases, and 9 bases lay in between.

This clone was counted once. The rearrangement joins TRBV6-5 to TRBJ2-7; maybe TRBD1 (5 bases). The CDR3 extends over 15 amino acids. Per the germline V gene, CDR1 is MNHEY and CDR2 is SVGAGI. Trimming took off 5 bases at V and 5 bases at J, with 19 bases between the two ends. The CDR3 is CASSGPFRGLNEQYF. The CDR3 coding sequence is TGTGCCAGCAGTGGCCCATTTAGGGGCTTGAACGAGCAGTACTTC.

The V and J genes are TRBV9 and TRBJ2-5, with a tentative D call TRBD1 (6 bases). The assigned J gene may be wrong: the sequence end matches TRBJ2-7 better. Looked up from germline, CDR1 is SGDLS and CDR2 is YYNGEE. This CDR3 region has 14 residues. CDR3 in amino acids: CASSRTEYSYEQYF. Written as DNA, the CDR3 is TGTGCCAGCAGCAGGACAGAGTATTCCTACGAGCAGTACTTC.

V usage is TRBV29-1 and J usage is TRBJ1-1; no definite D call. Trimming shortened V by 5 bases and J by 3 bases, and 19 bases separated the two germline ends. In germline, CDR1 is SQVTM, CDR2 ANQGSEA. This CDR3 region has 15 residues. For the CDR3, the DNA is TGCAGCGTTAAAGGAAGCTTGGCGGAGGACACTGAAGCTTTCTTT. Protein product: CSVKGSLAEDTEAFF.

The CDR3: CASSESGSSYNEQFF. Here the CDR3 DNA reads TGTGCCAGCAGTGAATCCGGGAGCTCCTACAATGAGCAGTTCTTC. This sequence joins TRBV2 and TRBJ2-1; D is possibly TRBD2 (6 bases). Trimming pared 2 bases from V and 0 bases from J, leaving 8 bases between. Germline CDR1 is SNHLY and CDR2 is FYNNEI. This CDR3 comprises 15 residues. Supplemented by reference TRBV2 and TRBJ2-1, the full variable domain reads EPEVTQTPSHQVTQMGQEVILRCVPISNHLYFYWYRQILGQKVEFLVSFYNNEISEKSEIFDDQFSVERPDGSNFTLKIRSTKLEDSAMYFCASSESGSSYNEQFFGPGTRLTVL.

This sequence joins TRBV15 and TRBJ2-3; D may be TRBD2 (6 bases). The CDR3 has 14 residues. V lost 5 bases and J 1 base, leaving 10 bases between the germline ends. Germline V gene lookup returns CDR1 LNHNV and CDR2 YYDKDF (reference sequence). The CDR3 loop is CATSGGWGTDTQYF. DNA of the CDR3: TGTGCCACCAGCGGAGGGTGGGGCACAGATACGCAGTATTTT.

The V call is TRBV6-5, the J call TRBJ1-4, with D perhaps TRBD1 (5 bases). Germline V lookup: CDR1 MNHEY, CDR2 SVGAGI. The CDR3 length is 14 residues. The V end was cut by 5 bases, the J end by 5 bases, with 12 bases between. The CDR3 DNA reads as TGTGCCAGCAGTCTCAACGGGGGAAATGAAAAACTGTTTTTT. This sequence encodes CASSLNGGNEKLFF.